This T cell receptor beta chain emerged from a study of immune characterization of retroperitoneal liposarcoma. TCRdb analysed the PCR reads with MiXCR anew, one entry per CDR3 protein. The table has approximately 11,000 distinct CDR3 sequences, about 30% seen once. Between the trimmed V and J ends, which lost 5 bases and 10 bases, there was a span of 15 bases. The germline CDR1 and CDR2 sequences are SGHTA and FQGNSA. CDR3 length: 13 amino acids. This clonotype is medium-sized within its sample. The rearrangement joins TRBV7-2 to TRBJ2-1; D may correspond to TRBD1 or TRBD2 (6 bases each). The sample was tumor tissue. The sequence was obtained from a male donor with retroperitoneal liposarcoma. The CDR3 is CASSLDGGYEQFF. The CDR3 DNA reads as TGTGCCAGCAGCCTCGACGGGGGCTACGAGCAGTTCTTC.